These 13 T cell receptor beta chains share one sample of origin, sequenced in a study of low-dose radiotherapy and immunotherapy resistance in tumors. Covering alpha and beta chains, TRAV- and TRBV-specific primers were used for the first-strand cDNA. TCR amplification ran 20 PCR cycles using constant-region and V-primer adapter primers. From the reads, TCRdb called clonotypes with MiXCR, one entry per CDR3 protein. The sample lists more than 6,000 distinct CDR3 sequences; about 67% were seen once. The receptors originated from a human donor with advanced metastatic prostate, ovarian, gallbladder or colorectal cancer (not recorded which). This table probably holds off-target reads from a library built for another chain.

This rearrangement joins TRBV5-6 to TRBJ2-5; no clear D. CDR3 length equals 12 residues. From germline, CDR1 is SGHDT and CDR2 YYEEEE. V gave up 4 bases and J gave up 5 bases, with 9 bases separating them. This chain's CDR3 is CASSPGVETQYF. As DNA, the CDR3 is TGTGCCAGCAGCCCTGGCGTCGAGACCCAGTACTTC.

This clonotype has just a few counts. The chain carries TRBV2 and TRBJ1-4, with TRBD1 identical over 8 bases. The V and J ends lost 5 bases and 7 bases, in that order; junction bases with no gene match: 9. CDR3 length: 15 amino acids. Germline values: CDR1 SNHLY, CDR2 FYNNEI. CDR3 residues: CASSLTGAKGEKLFF. CDR3 nucleotides: TGTGCCAGCAGTCTGACAGGGGCAAAGGGTGAAAAACTGTTTTTT.

V and J are TRBV5-1 and TRBJ2-7; the match to TRBD2 covers 13 bases. J gave up 3 bases and V 3 bases, and 9 bases lay outside the gene matches. CDR3 length: 17 amino acids. Germline V gene sequence: CDR1 SGHRS, CDR2 YFSETQ. The CDR3 spells CASSYRRGTSGNYEQYF. The CDR3 DNA is TGCGCCAGCAGCTATCGGAGGGGGACTAGCGGGAACTACGAGCAGTACTTC.

This rearrangement joins TRBV20-1 to TRBJ2-5; 9 bases agree with TRBD2. Germline-derived CDR1 and CDR2 are DFQATT and SNEGSKA (reference sequence). Losses at the gene ends were 4 bases for V and 5 bases for J; bases not matched to a gene: 17. This CDR3 has 17 amino acids. In DNA form, the CDR3 reads TGCAGTGCTAAGCGTGGTCAGCGGGGGGCCCAGAGGGAGACCCAGTACTTC. Its translation: CSAKRGQRGAQRETQYF.

This sequence joins TRBV6-1 and TRBJ2-2; no firm D call. The CDR3 is 13 residues long. V lost 2 bases and J 7 bases, leaving 8 bases between the germline ends. CDR1 and CDR2 from the germline V gene are MNHNS and SASEGT. Written as DNA, the CDR3 is TGTGCCAGCAGTGAAAGGACGGACGGGGAGCTGTTTTTT. This codes for CASSERTDGELFF.

The CDR3 spells CASRLRGSSYEQYF. DNA of the CDR3: TGTGCCAGCAGGCTCCGGGGATCCTCCTACGAGCAGTACTTC. The chain uses TRBV12-3 or TRBV12-4 and TRBJ2-7, with D perhaps TRBD2 (5 bases). CDR3 length: 14 amino acids. The germline V and J ends were trimmed by 6 bases and 0 bases, with 12 bases remaining between them.

Regarding this clonotype: Mismatch with germline at one junction end may stem from a read error. The CDR3 protein is CASRSTVGYTF. The CDR3 nucleotides read TGTGCTAGCAGGTCGACCGTTGGCTACACCTTC. The chain combines TRBV28 with TRBJ1-2; D remains unclear. CDR3 length: 11 residues. Germline V lookup: CDR1 MDHEN, CDR2 SYDVKM.

The J gene is TRBJ2-7, the V gene TRBV7-2; a weak D match, TRBD2 (5 bases). V lost 4 bases, J lost 7 bases, and 17 bases lay in between. This CDR3 has 14 amino acids. Germline CDR1 is SGHTA and CDR2 is FQGNSA. This CDR3 is CASSSRWGDWEQYF. For the CDR3, the DNA is TGTGCCAGCAGCTCACGATGGGGAGATTGGGAGCAGTACTTC.

The chain combines TRBV20-1 with TRBJ2-5; D might be TRBD1 (6 bases). The CDR3 contains 15 residues. The V gene's germline CDR1 is DFQATT and CDR2 SNEGSKA (reference sequence). With 0 bases removed from V and 3 bases from J, the gap between germline ends came to 14 bases. CDR3 sequence: CSARDLRQAEETQYF. The CDR3 DNA reads TGCAGTGCTAGAGATCTAAGACAGGCCGAAGAGACCCAGTACTTC.

This clonotype was detected only a few times. V is TRBV6-2 or TRBV6-3 and J is TRBJ2-7; D not certain. This CDR3 region has 11 residues. The germline V and J ends were trimmed by 0 bases and 6 bases, with 3 bases remaining between them. CDR1 and CDR2 from the germline V gene are MNHEY and SVGEGT. CDR3 sequence reads: CASSYSGEQYF. In nucleotides, the CDR3 is TGTGCCAGCAGTTACTCGGGCGAGCAGTACTTC.

V is TRBV20-1 and J is TRBJ2-1; TRBD1 aligns across 9 bases. V shed 5 bases and J 7 bases; nucleotides not matched to a gene: 6. This CDR3 has 13 residues. Germline CDR1 and CDR2: DFQATT and SNEGSKA (reference sequence). The CDR3 nucleotides read TGCAGTGCTTCGTGGACAGGGGTAAATGAGCAGTTCTTC. Translation: CSASWTGVNEQFF.

The gene calls are TRBV12-3 or TRBV12-4 and TRBJ1-1; the D is unclear. V lost 6 bases and J lost 3, with 11 bases in between. CDR3 length: 13 residues. In DNA form, the CDR3 reads TGTGCCAGCAGCCCCCAGGTGGACACTGAAGCTTTCTTT. It codes for CASSPQVDTEAFF.

The rearrangement uses TRBV11-2 and TRBJ2-1; 7 bases agree with TRBD2. V dropped 4 bases and J dropped 2; count of bases not matched to a gene: 5. The germline gives CDR1 SGHAT, CDR2 FQNNGV. This CDR3 comprises 15 residues. Written as DNA, the CDR3 is TGTGCCAGCAGCTACTCGGGGACTACCTACAATGAGCAGTTCTTC. It translates to CASSYSGTTYNEQFF.